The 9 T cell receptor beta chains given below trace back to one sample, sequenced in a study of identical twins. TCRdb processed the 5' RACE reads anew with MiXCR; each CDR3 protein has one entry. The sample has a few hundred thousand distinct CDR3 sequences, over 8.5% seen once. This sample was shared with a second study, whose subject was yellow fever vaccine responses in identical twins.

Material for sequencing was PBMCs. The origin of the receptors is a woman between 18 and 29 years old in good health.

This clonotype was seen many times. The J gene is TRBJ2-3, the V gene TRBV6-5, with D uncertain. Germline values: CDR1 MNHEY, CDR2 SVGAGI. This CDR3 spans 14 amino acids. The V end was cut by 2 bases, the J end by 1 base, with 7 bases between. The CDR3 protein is CASSYVVGTDTQYF. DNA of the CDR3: TGTGCCAGCAGTTACGTGGTTGGCACAGATACGCAGTATTTT.

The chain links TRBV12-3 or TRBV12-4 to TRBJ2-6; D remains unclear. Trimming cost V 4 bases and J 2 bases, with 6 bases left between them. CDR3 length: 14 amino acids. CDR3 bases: TGTGCCAGCAGTTCAGGTCCTGGGGCCAACGTCCTGACTTTC. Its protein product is CASSSGPGANVLTF.

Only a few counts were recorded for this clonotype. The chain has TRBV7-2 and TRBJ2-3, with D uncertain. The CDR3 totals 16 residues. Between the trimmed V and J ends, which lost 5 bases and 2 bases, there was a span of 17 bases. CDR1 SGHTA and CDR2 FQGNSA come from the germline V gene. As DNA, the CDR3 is TGTGCCAGCAGCCCACCGGGCAGGTCGAACACAGATACGCAGTATTTT. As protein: CASSPPGRSNTDTQYF.

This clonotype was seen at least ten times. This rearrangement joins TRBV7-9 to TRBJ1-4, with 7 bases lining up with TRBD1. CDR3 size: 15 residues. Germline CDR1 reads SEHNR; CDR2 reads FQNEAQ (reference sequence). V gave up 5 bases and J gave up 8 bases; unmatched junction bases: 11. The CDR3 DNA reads TGTGCCAGCAGCCGCAGGACAGGTGGAGGGGAAAAACTGTTTTTT. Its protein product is CASSRRTGGGEKLFF.

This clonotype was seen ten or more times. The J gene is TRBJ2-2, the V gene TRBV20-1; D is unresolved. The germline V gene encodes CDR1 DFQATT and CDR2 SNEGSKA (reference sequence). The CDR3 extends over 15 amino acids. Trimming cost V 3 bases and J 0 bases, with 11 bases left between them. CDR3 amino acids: CSASGDLANTGELFF. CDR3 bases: TGCAGTGCTAGCGGAGACCTCGCGAACACCGGGGAGCTGTTTTTT.

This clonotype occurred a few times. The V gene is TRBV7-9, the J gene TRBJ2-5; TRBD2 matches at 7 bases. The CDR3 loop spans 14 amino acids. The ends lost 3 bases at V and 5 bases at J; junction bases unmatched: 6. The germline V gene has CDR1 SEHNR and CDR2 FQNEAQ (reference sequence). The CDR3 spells CASSFGGIVETQYF. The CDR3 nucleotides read TGTGCCAGCAGCTTCGGGGGGATTGTTGAGACCCAGTACTTC.

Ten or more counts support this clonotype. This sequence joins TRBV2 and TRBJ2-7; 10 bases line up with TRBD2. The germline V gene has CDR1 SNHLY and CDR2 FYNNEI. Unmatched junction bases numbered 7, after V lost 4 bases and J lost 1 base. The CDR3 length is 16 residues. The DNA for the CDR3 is TGTGCCAGCAGTGCCTACAGCGGGAGGGCTTCCTACGAGCAGTACTTC. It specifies CASSAYSGRASYEQYF.

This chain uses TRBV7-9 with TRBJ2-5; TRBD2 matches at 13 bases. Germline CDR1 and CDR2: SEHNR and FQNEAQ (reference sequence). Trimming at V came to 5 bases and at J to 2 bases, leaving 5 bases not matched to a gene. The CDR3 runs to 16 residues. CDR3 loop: CASSRGLAGRQETQYF. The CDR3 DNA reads TGTGCCAGCAGCCGGGGACTAGCGGGGCGTCAAGAGACCCAGTACTTC.

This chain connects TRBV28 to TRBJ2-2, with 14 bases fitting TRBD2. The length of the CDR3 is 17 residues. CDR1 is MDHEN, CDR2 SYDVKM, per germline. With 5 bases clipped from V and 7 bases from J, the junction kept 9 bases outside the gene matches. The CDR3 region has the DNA TGTGCCAGCAGTCCCGGGACTAGCGGGAGTATCTACGGGGAGCTGTTTTTT. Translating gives CASSPGTSGSIYGELFF.